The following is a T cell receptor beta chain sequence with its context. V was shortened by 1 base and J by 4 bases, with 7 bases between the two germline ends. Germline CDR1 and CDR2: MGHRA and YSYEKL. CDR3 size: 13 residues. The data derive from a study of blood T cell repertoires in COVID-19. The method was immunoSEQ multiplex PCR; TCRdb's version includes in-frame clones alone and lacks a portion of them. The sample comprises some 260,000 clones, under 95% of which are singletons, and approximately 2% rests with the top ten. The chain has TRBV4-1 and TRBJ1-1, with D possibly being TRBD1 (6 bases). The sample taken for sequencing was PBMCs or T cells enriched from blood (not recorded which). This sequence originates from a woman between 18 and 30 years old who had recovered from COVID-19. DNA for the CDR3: TGCGCCAGCAGCCAAGCCAGGGGCACTGAAGCTTTCTTT. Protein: CASSQARGTEAFF.